There are many counts of the clone carrying this T cell receptor beta chain. Its antigen is undetermined. The read terminates 3 residues before the CDR3 end, so the remaining end is supplied by the germline J gene. The source of the sample is a study of T cell clonality in common variable immunodeficiency. Overall study results and limits: Reportedly, TCR beta sequences from common variable immunodeficiency showed fewer deletions and N-nucleotide insertions.

CDR3 length: 14 residues. Unmatched junction bases numbered 7, after V lost 6 bases and J lost 5 bases. CDR1 and CDR2 from the germline V gene are SEHNR and FQNEAQ (reference sequence). Sequencing was performed with immunoSEQ multiplex PCR; in TCRdb, only in-frame clones are kept and a portion is missing. There are 15,000 to 20,000 clones in the sample, none observed a single time. The CVID group had around 16 females and some 31 males, mean age 40. The sequence derives from a human donor with common variable immunodeficiency. The V call is TRBV7-9, the J call TRBJ2-7; TRBD1 matches at 10 bases. Source material: peripheral blood mononuclear cells. The covered CDR3 bases are TGTGCCAGCAGTTCCGGGACAGGGGAGGACGAG. Amino acid sequence: CASSSGTGEDE. In full, the CDR3 reads CASSSGTGEDEQYF.